The source of this TCR beta chain is a study of CD8 T cells in Susac syndrome. When the RNA was reverse transcribed, random hexamers were used with an input of about 0.45 to 1 ug. A single record per CDR3 protein comes from TCRdb applying MiXCR to the immunoSEQ multiplex PCR reads. The data contain about 49,000 distinct CDR3 sequences, 90% to 95% of them singletons. The authors sequenced TCR beta from blood CD8+ and CD4+ T cells. The length of the CDR3 is 14 residues. The V end was cut by 4 bases, the J end by 0 bases, with 10 bases between. CDR1 and CDR2 (germline): MGHRA, YSYEKL. The sequencing input was CD8+ T cells from PBMCs. This chain connects TRBV4-1 to TRBJ2-7; D is possibly TRBD2 (6 bases). This TCR derives from a human donor in good health. CDR3 nucleotide sequence: TGCGCCAGCAGCCCACGCGGGGACTCCTACGAGCAGTACTTC. Its translation is CASSPRGDSYEQYF.